Listed here are 32 T cell receptor beta chains from one sample, sequenced in a study of post-analysis software for immune sequencing data. Study-wide findings and caveats: There were about five TRBV segments more frequent in patients than controls, and TRBV5-6, TRBV5-1 and TRBV20-1 were among them.

Unique molecular identifiers were present in the TCR beta cDNA libraries. TCRdb called the PCR reads again in MiXCR, with one record for every CDR3 protein. The repertoire holds fewer than 850,000 distinct CDR3 sequences, with about 32% as singletons. Their specific antigens are unknown. Sequences were obtained from blood. Receptors were obtained from a girl aged 10 to 17 with multiple sclerosis.

This clonotype has more than one count but fewer than ten. The chain joins TRBV20-1 to TRBJ1-6; D is perhaps TRBD1 (5 bases). The V end lost 3 bases, the J end lost 6 bases, and 18 bases lay between the germline ends. Germline assignment: CDR1 DFQATT and CDR2 SNEGSKA (reference sequence). The CDR3 has 16 amino acids. CDR3 protein: CSARDTLLGSNSPLHF. The CDR3 nucleotides are TGCAGTGCTAGGGACACCCTTCTAGGTAGTAATTCACCCCTCCACTTT.

This clonotype was counted only a few times. This rearrangement joins TRBV6-6 to TRBJ2-1, with TRBD1 matching over 7 bases. Germline V CDR1 and CDR2: MNHNY, SVGAGI (reference sequence). V shed 6 bases, J shed 2 bases, and the junction held 4 bases outside the gene matches. The CDR3 spans 14 residues. The CDR3 DNA reads TGTGCCAGCAGCCAACAGGGGACCTACAATGAGCAGTTCTTC. As protein: CASSQQGTYNEQFF.

This clonotype was counted a single time. The rearrangement links TRBV18 to TRBJ2-7; TRBD1 matches 8 bases. The CDR3 sequence is 15 residues long. With 4 bases clipped from V and 1 base from J, the junction kept 6 bases outside the gene matches. Germline CDR1 KGHSH, CDR2 LQKENI. The DNA of the CDR3 is TGTGCCAGCTCACGGCGGCAGGGGGCTTCCTACGAGCAGTACTTC. Its translation is CASSRRQGASYEQYF. The full variable domain, with the rest looked up from reference TRBV18 and TRBJ2-7, is NAGVMQNPRHLVRRRGQEARLRCSPMKGHSHVYWYRQLPEEGLKFMVYLQKENIIDESGMPKERFSAEFPKEGPSILRIQQVVRGDSAAYFCASSRRQGASYEQYFGPGTRLTVT.

This clonotype was recorded a few times. J is TRBJ2-7 and V is TRBV13, with 7 bases identical to TRBD2. V lost 4 bases to trimming and J lost 0 bases; unmatched junction nucleotides: 6. In germline, CDR1 is PRHDT, CDR2 FYEKMQ (reference sequence). This CDR3 spans 15 amino acids. CDR3 nucleotides: TGTGCCAGCAGCTCGACTAGCCACCCCTCCTACGAGCAGTACTTC. This sequence encodes CASSSTSHPSYEQYF.

The chain combines TRBV7-2 with TRBJ1-5; no clear D. The V gene's germline CDR1 is SGHTA and CDR2 FQGNSA. The CDR3 loop spans 14 amino acids. The V end was cut by 2 bases, the J end by 3 bases, with 8 bases between. The chain's CDR3 is CASSLYNNNQPQHF. The DNA of the CDR3 is TGTGCCAGCAGCTTATACAACAACAATCAGCCCCAGCATTTT.

This clonotype was recorded a few times. This chain connects TRBV5-1 to TRBJ2-1, with D tentatively TRBD2 (6 bases). This CDR3 has 14 residues. Germline V gene lookup returns CDR1 SGHRS and CDR2 YFSETQ. V was clipped by 2 bases and J by 3 bases, with 9 bases between them. CDR3 sequence (DNA): TGCGCCAGCAGCTTCGGCGGGGACTACAATGAGCAGTTCTTC. Its translation is CASSFGGDYNEQFF.

A few counts support this clonotype. The chain links TRBV7-2 to TRBJ1-2; D unclear. This CDR3 is 12 amino acids long. With 7 bases removed from V and 4 bases from J, the gap between germline ends came to 10 bases. Germline CDR1 reads SGHTA; CDR2 reads FQGNSA. The CDR3 DNA sequence: TGTGCCAGCACCCCGTTCAGCTATGGCTACACCTTC. Protein product: CASTPFSYGYTF.

The V gene is TRBV20-1, the J gene TRBJ2-3, with 8 nucleotides matching TRBD2. Trimming cost V 6 bases and J 0 bases; bases outside gene matches: 8. This CDR3 is 15 amino acids long. Per germline, CDR1 DFQATT and CDR2 SNEGSKA (reference sequence). CDR3 loop: CSARGGARSTDTQYF. The CDR3, as DNA: TGCAGTGCCCGGGGGGGGGCGCGTAGCACAGATACGCAGTATTTT.

This chain uses TRBV4-1 with TRBJ1-1; 8 bases fit TRBD1. This CDR3 is 18 amino acids long. V was pared by 0 bases and J by 1 base, with 10 bases of the junction left unmatched. Germline values: CDR1 MGHRA, CDR2 YSYEKL. The chain's CDR3 is CASSQEGGQTGANTEAFF. In DNA form, the CDR3 reads TGCGCCAGCAGCCAAGAGGGAGGCCAGACAGGGGCGAACACTGAAGCTTTCTTT.

This clonotype was seen a handful of times. The chain has TRBV6-5 and TRBJ1-2; D is perhaps TRBD1 (6 bases). Germline assignment: CDR1 MNHEY and CDR2 SVGAGI. The CDR3 has 14 residues. Trimming left V 3 bases short and J 6 bases short, with 14 bases between. The CDR3 nucleotides read TGTGCCAGCAGTTATTGGGCAGGGGAGGATGGCTACACCTTC. This codes for CASSYWAGEDGYTF.

This chain links TRBV28 with TRBJ2-5; 9 nucleotides align to TRBD1. Germline CDR1 and CDR2: MDHEN and SYDVKM. V was pared by 4 bases and J by 4 bases, with 7 bases of the junction left unmatched. CDR3 length: 15 amino acids. This CDR3 reads CASSSSGTGRETQYF. The CDR3 bases are TGTGCCAGCAGTTCATCCGGGACAGGGCGAGAGACCCAGTACTTC.

Points on this clonotype: The junction departs from germline at one end; a sequencing error may be responsible. This sequence joins TRBV6-5 and TRBJ2-3; 9 bases fit TRBD1. This CDR3 contains 16 residues. Germline-derived CDR1 and CDR2 are MNHEY and SVGAGI. For the CDR3, the DNA is TGTACCAGCAGTAACCTCCGGACAGGGGAGACAGATACGCAGTATTTT. This codes for CTSSNLRTGETDTQYF.

The chain carries TRBV6-5 and TRBJ2-4; 11 nucleotides align to TRBD2. TRBJ2-7 matches the DNA end more closely, so the J call is doubtful. From germline, CDR1 is MNHEY and CDR2 SVGAGI. This CDR3 is built from 20 residues. CDR3 residues: CASSYHPHTFSGRAPYEQYF. The CDR3 DNA sequence: TGTGCCAGCAGTTACCACCCCCATACGTTTAGCGGGAGGGCCCCCTACGAGCAGTACTTC.

This clonotype came up a few times. The chain employs TRBV7-6 and TRBJ2-2; D unresolved. There are 15 residues in the CDR3. Germline CDR1 SGHVS, CDR2 FNYEAQ. The ends were cut back, 2 bases at V and 5 bases at J, with 12 bases in the middle. The CDR3 sequence is CASSLSPLGTGELFF. The CDR3 bases are TGTGCCAGCAGCTTATCCCCATTGGGGACCGGGGAGCTGTTTTTT.

J is TRBJ2-5 and V is TRBV5-1, with a possible D match to TRBD2 (5 bases). CDR1 and CDR2 from the germline V gene are SGHRS and YFSETQ. V lost 1 base and J lost 5, with 18 bases in between. There are 16 residues in the CDR3. The CDR3 nucleotides are TGCGCCAGCAGCTTGTTTATAGCCGGCCGGGATGAGACCCAGTACTTC. Translating gives CASSLFIAGRDETQYF. The full variable domain, its missing parts supplied by reference TRBV5-1 and TRBJ2-5, is KAGVTQTPRYLIKTRGQQVTLSCSPISGHRSVSWYQQTPGQGLQFLFEYFSETQRNKGNFPGRFSGRQFSNSRSEMNVSTLELGDSALYLCASSLFIAGRDETQYFGPGTRLLVL.

Worth noting for this clonotype: One end of the junction does not line up with germline, which may come from a read error. V usage is TRBV27 and J usage is TRBJ2-5; 12 bases agree with TRBD2. This CDR3 has 16 amino acids. Germline CDR1 and CDR2: MNHEY and SMNVEV (reference sequence). The CDR3 spells CTSSPRASGGVETQYF. The CDR3 bases are TGTACCAGCAGTCCCCGGGCTAGCGGGGGGGTGGAGACCCAGTACTTC.

This chain joins TRBV7-2 and TRBJ2-7; 8 bases are shared with TRBD2. The CDR3 spans 13 residues. Germline CDR1 SGHTA, CDR2 FQGNSA. V gave up 5 bases and J gave up 7 bases; unmatched junction bases: 7. The CDR3 region has the DNA TGTGCCAGCAGCGTTCGGGGGGGCGATGAGCAGTACTTC. As protein: CASSVRGGDEQYF.

This clonotype was recorded once. A single base separates this from a much larger clone, so it may be a read error. The chain is built from TRBV7-2 and TRBJ2-1; no clear D gene. Near its end, the DNA agrees better with TRBJ2-7, so the J call may be wrong. Germline V lookup: CDR1 SGHTA, CDR2 FQGNSA. This CDR3 spans 15 amino acids. The CDR3 loop is CASSLAVGSYNEQYF. Written as DNA, the CDR3 is TGTGCCAGCAGCTTGGCGGTCGGCTCCTACAATGAGCAGTACTTC.

The J gene is TRBJ2-4, the V gene TRBV5-5, with a weak D call TRBD1 (7 bases). Germline loops: CDR1 SGHKS, CDR2 YYEKEE (reference sequence). The CDR3 consists of 17 residues. Trimming pared 1 base from V and 1 base from J, leaving 15 bases between. This chain's CDR3 is CASSLLGGGRAKNIQYF. In DNA form, the CDR3 reads TGTGCCAGCAGCTTGCTTGGAGGGGGCCGCGCCAAAAACATTCAGTACTTC.

The gene calls are TRBV7-9 and TRBJ2-3, with 11 nucleotides matching TRBD2. Germline trimming cut 8 bases from V and 2 bases from J; bases unmatched to any gene: 6. The CDR3 sequence is 15 residues long. Per the germline V gene, CDR1 is SEHNR and CDR2 is FQNEAQ (reference sequence). In DNA, the CDR3 is TGTGCCAGCCTCTTGACTAGCGGGGCCACAGATACGCAGTATTTT. It encodes CASLLTSGATDTQYF.

This sequence joins TRBV20-1 and TRBJ1-5, with D uncertain. Germline V gene data show CDR1 as DFQATT and CDR2 as SNEGSKA (reference sequence). CDR3 size: 13 residues. The germline V and J ends were trimmed by 3 bases and 2 bases, with 8 bases remaining between them. The CDR3 is CSASEVGNQPQHF. CDR3 coding DNA: TGCAGTGCTAGCGAGGTGGGCAATCAGCCCCAGCATTTT.

The count of this clonotype is one. The DNA for the CDR3 is TGTGCCACGAGACAGGGGTGGAACACTGAAGCTTTCTTT. Residues: CATRQGWNTEAFF. This chain uses TRBV24-1 with TRBJ1-1; 8 bases match TRBD1. Losses at the gene ends were 10 bases for V and 1 base for J; bases not matched to a gene: 4. This CDR3 spans 13 amino acids. Germline V CDR1 and CDR2: KGHDR, SFDVKD.

The chain employs TRBV28 and TRBJ2-3; D is perhaps TRBD1 (5 bases). The CDR3 totals 13 residues. Trimming stripped 3 bases from V and 7 bases from J, with 11 bases between. Germline CDR1 MDHEN, CDR2 SYDVKM. Here the CDR3 reads CASSLVGANTQYF. The CDR3 coding sequence is TGTGCCAGCAGTTTGGTAGGGGCAAATACGCAGTATTTT.

The chain is built from TRBV6-5 and TRBJ1-5; no definite D call. V was cut by 5 bases and J by 7 bases, with 21 bases left in between. Germline CDR1 is MNHEY and CDR2 is SVGAGI. This CDR3 contains 16 residues. In DNA form, the CDR3 reads TGTGCCAGCAGTCCCATAGGTTTAGGAGGGAGGCAGCCCCAGCATTTT. Residues: CASSPIGLGGRQPQHF.

V and J are TRBV27 and TRBJ2-1; tentative D call: TRBD1 (5 bases). The CDR3 runs 12 residues. V lost 0 bases, J lost 8 bases, and 5 bases lay in between. Germline V gene lookup returns CDR1 MNHEY and CDR2 SMNVEV (reference sequence). CDR3 DNA sequence: TGTGCCAGCAGTTTATCCAGGGATGAGCAGTTCTTC. Translated, it gives CASSLSRDEQFF.

This clonotype showed up just a few times. The chain has TRBV5-1 and TRBJ2-7; 8 bases agree with TRBD2. This CDR3 is 15 amino acids long. Germline V gene data show CDR1 as SGHRS and CDR2 as YFSETQ. The V and J ends lost 0 bases and 2 bases, in that order; junction bases with no gene match: 4. CDR3 sequence reads: CASSLGVAGTYEQYF. CDR3 coding DNA: TGCGCCAGCAGCTTGGGGGTAGCGGGGACCTACGAGCAGTACTTC.

The rearrangement joins TRBV15 to TRBJ2-1; no definite D call. Germline V CDR1 and CDR2: LNHNV, YYDKDF (reference sequence). The CDR3 is made up of 14 amino acids. V was shortened by 5 bases and J by 0 bases, with 8 bases between the two germline ends. The DNA of the CDR3 is TGTGCCACCAGCGGACCCAGCTCCTACAATGAGCAGTTCTTC. This encodes CATSGPSSYNEQFF.

The chain is built from TRBV20-1 and TRBJ2-7, with D perhaps being TRBD1 or TRBD2 (5 bases each). The CDR3 runs to 14 residues. Trimming took off 5 bases at V and 3 bases at J, with 17 bases between the two ends. Germline CDR1 reads DFQATT; CDR2 reads SNEGSKA (reference sequence). The CDR3 is CSAGAEDTHYEQYF. Written as DNA, the CDR3 is TGCAGTGCTGGTGCGGAGGACACTCACTACGAGCAGTACTTC.

The genes are TRBV12-3 or TRBV12-4 and TRBJ1-2, with a possible D match to TRBD1 (6 bases). The CDR3 runs to 18 residues. V lost 3 bases, J lost 7 bases, and 27 bases lay in between. DNA of the CDR3: TGTGCCAGCAGTTTCCAACCCACGGATGATATGGGGGCAGGTGGCTACACCTTC. Its translation is CASSFQPTDDMGAGGYTF.

The chain combines TRBV4-1 with TRBJ1-4, with D hard to call. The CDR3 runs to 14 residues. Deletions cut 3 bases from V and 4 bases from J, with 9 bases between. From germline, CDR1 is MGHRA and CDR2 YSYEKL. The CDR3 DNA reads TGCGCCAGCAGCCAGACCGACCTTAATGAAAAACTGTTTTTT. It yields the protein CASSQTDLNEKLFF.

Details on this clonotype: Just one base apart from a much larger clone, this may be a read error. The CDR3 is CANSQDRNNEQFF. CDR3 coding DNA: TGTGCCAACAGCCAGGACAGAAACAATGAGCAGTTCTTC. This chain connects TRBV11-1 to TRBJ2-1; a weak D match, TRBD1 (6 bases). This CDR3 region has 13 residues. From germline, CDR1 is SGHAT and CDR2 FQDESV (reference sequence).

V and J are TRBV5-1 and TRBJ2-5, with D possibly being TRBD1 or TRBD2 (5 bases each). Deletions cut 4 bases from V and 5 bases from J, with 18 bases between. The CDR3 consists of 15 residues. Germline CDR1 and CDR2: SGHRS and YFSETQ. As DNA, the CDR3 is TGCGCCAGCAGCCTCGGGACCTCCTACGGGGAGACCCAGTACTTC. It encodes CASSLGTSYGETQYF.